These 17 T cell receptor beta chains were all obtained from the same sample, sequenced in a study of cytomegalovirus exposure and HLA in healthy donors. 13 Jbeta primers and 60 Vbeta primers were used for the PCR. The repertoire was sequenced with immunoSEQ multiplex PCR; TCRdb's copy has only in-frame clones and lacks some. Found here are roughly 190,000 clones, roughly 80% of them singletons; the top ten hold 1.6%. Material for sequencing was PBMCs. The receptors originated from a woman in her late teens or twenties in good health and CMV-seronegative.

The genes are TRBV13 and TRBJ1-3; 8 positions match TRBD1. V dropped 4 bases and J dropped 3; count of bases not matched to a gene: 8. CDR3 size: 16 residues. Germline-derived CDR1 and CDR2 are PRHDT and FYEKMQ (reference sequence). The chain's CDR3 is CASSSIRGRFGNTIYF. As DNA, the CDR3 is TGTGCCAGCAGCTCAATCAGGGGGCGCTTTGGAAACACCATATATTTT.

Only a few counts were recorded for this clone. In nucleotides, the CDR3 is TGTGCCAGCAGTTACCGGGGGTCCGGGGAGCTGTTTTTT. Translating gives CASSYRGSGELFF. The chain employs TRBV6-5 and TRBJ2-2; perhaps TRBD2 as D (6 bases). The CDR3 extends over 13 amino acids. The germline V and J ends were trimmed by 2 bases and 6 bases, with 7 bases remaining between them. Germline CDR1 MNHEY, CDR2 SVGAGI.

The chain carries TRBV7-2 and TRBJ2-5, with 7 nucleotides matching TRBD2. Germline assignment: CDR1 SGHTA and CDR2 FQGNSA. This CDR3 comprises 13 residues. V dropped 7 bases and J dropped 4; count of bases not matched to a gene: 6. This CDR3 is CASTGDYSETQYF. CDR3 bases: TGTGCCAGCACCGGGGACTACTCAGAGACCCAGTACTTC.

The J gene is TRBJ2-7, the V gene TRBV4-2, with 14 bases identical to TRBD2. The CDR3 spans 16 residues. The V segment lost 1 base and the J segment 3 bases; nucleotides outside the gene matches: 2. Germline V gene sequence: CDR1 LGHNA, CDR2 YNFKEQ. DNA of the CDR3: TGTGCCAGCAGCCAAGTGGGGACTAGCGGGAGCTACGAGCAGTACTTC. Residues: CASSQVGTSGSYEQYF.

In DNA form, the CDR3 reads TGCGCCAGCAGCTTGGGAAAGTGGGGACAGACTAACTATGGCTACACCTTC. Encoded protein: CASSLGKWGQTNYGYTF. The gene calls are TRBV5-1 and TRBJ1-2; the match to TRBD1 covers 7 bases. This CDR3 has 17 residues. After removal of 0 bases from V and 0 bases from J, the junction contained 8 bases not matched to a gene. The germline V gene encodes CDR1 SGHRS and CDR2 YFSETQ.

J is TRBJ2-7 and V is TRBV5-6, with 10 bases matching TRBD2. CDR3 length: 16 amino acids. V shed 4 bases and J 2 bases; nucleotides not matched to a gene: 9. Germline values: CDR1 SGHDT, CDR2 YYEEEE. The CDR3 region has the DNA TGTGCCAGCAGCCTGCTTCGACTAGCGGGTACCTACGAGCAGTACTTC. This encodes CASSLLRLAGTYEQYF.

The rearrangement links TRBV27 to TRBJ2-5, with 12 bases lining up with TRBD2. CDR1 is MNHEY and CDR2 is SMNVEV in the germline V gene (reference sequence). The V segment lost 6 bases and the J segment 6 bases; nucleotides outside the gene matches: 8. This CDR3 contains 15 residues. The CDR3 region has the DNA TGTGCCAGCAGCCCGACTAGCGGGGGTGGCAAGACCCAGTACTTC. This translates into CASSPTSGGGKTQYF.

The chain is built from TRBV5-1 and TRBJ2-7; a possible D gene is TRBD1 (6 bases). V shed 0 bases and J shed 0 bases, with 10 bases lying between them. The germline V gene has CDR1 SGHRS and CDR2 YFSETQ. The CDR3 runs to 15 residues. This CDR3 is CASSLEGHVSYEQYF. The DNA of the CDR3 is TGCGCCAGCAGCTTGGAGGGACACGTCTCCTACGAGCAGTACTTC.

The rearrangement joins TRBV28 to TRBJ1-1; D remains unclear. Trimming pared 6 bases from V and 2 bases from J, leaving 13 bases between. The CDR3 spans 14 residues. Germline values: CDR1 MDHEN, CDR2 SYDVKM. The CDR3, as DNA: TGTGCCAGCAGAGGGAGGGCAAGAAACACTGAAGCTTTCTTT. It is translated as CASRGRARNTEAFF.

This clone was recorded only once. This chain joins TRBV11-2 and TRBJ1-1; D is ambiguous. The CDR3 runs to 14 residues. Germline CDR1 and CDR2: SGHAT and FQNNGV. Between the trimmed V and J ends, which lost 3 bases and 1 base, there was a span of 9 bases. CDR3 sequence (DNA): TGTGCCAGCAGCTTGCAACATGCGAACACTGAAGCTTTCTTT. Its translation: CASSLQHANTEAFF. Looking up the rest from reference TRBV11-2 and TRBJ1-1 gives the full variable domain: EAGVAQSPRYKIIEKRQSVAFWCNPISGHATLYWYQQILGQGPKLLIQFQNNGVVDDSQLPKDRFSAERLKGVDSTLKIQPAKLEDSAVYLCASSLQHANTEAFFGQGTRLTVV.

The chain couples TRBV28 to TRBJ2-7; a weak D match, TRBD2 (5 bases). Trimming took off 8 bases at V and 3 bases at J, with 17 bases between the two ends. The CDR3 sequence is 14 residues long. The germline gives CDR1 MDHEN, CDR2 SYDVKM. CDR3 sequence (DNA): TGTGCCAGCTGCGGGCCGGAGCGGTACTACGAGCAGTACTTC. It is translated as CASCGPERYYEQYF.

The rearrangement uses TRBV25-1 and TRBJ2-7; 7 bases fit TRBD2. In germline, CDR1 is MGHDK, CDR2 SYGVNS. CDR3 length: 15 amino acids. V was pared by 4 bases and J by 9 bases, with 15 bases of the junction left unmatched. CDR3 sequence (DNA): TGTGCCAGCAGTGGCCACGGAGCGGGGAGCCCCCTGCAGTACTTC. This encodes CASSGHGAGSPLQYF.

This clone was counted a single time. The rearrangement uses TRBV4-2 and TRBJ1-1; D perhaps matches TRBD1 (5 bases). The V gene lost 0 bases and the J gene lost 0 bases, with 8 bases spanning the gap. The CDR3 sequence is 15 residues long. Germline CDR1 reads LGHNA; CDR2 reads YNFKEQ. CDR3 coding DNA: TGTGCCAGCAGCCAAGAGACAGACATGAACACTGAAGCTTTCTTT. Its protein is CASSQETDMNTEAFF.

This chain uses TRBV5-1 with TRBJ2-5; D not certain. V dropped 0 bases and J dropped 5 bases, with 17 bases sitting between them. This CDR3 has 16 residues. CDR1 and CDR2 from the germline V gene are SGHRS and YFSETQ. The DNA for the CDR3 is TGCGCCAGCAGCTTGGAAATGGCTAGGTCCCTGGAGACCCAGTACTTC. Amino acids: CASSLEMARSLETQYF.

V usage is TRBV13 and J usage is TRBJ2-2; TRBD2 agrees at 7 bases. The CDR3 extends over 17 amino acids. From germline, CDR1 is PRHDT and CDR2 FYEKMQ (reference sequence). V dropped 8 bases and J dropped 1; count of bases not matched to a gene: 13. CDR3: CASPMIVGGVNTGELFF. CDR3 in DNA: TGTGCCAGCCCTATGATTGTTGGGGGGGTGAACACCGGGGAGCTGTTTTTT.

This chain uses TRBV5-6 with TRBJ1-1; D is unclear. The V end lost 1 base, the J end lost 0 bases, and 16 bases lay between the germline ends. The CDR3 consists of 17 residues. Per the germline V gene, CDR1 is SGHDT and CDR2 is YYEEEE. DNA of the CDR3: TGTGCCAGCAGCTTGAGGGCGACGGGGTACATGAACACTGAAGCTTTCTTT. The encoded protein is CASSLRATGYMNTEAFF.

This chain links TRBV28 with TRBJ1-5; D possibly corresponds to TRBD1 (6 bases). The V end was cut by 4 bases, the J end by 7 bases, with 11 bases between. This CDR3 spans 13 amino acids. From germline, CDR1 is MDHEN and CDR2 SYDVKM. CDR3 sequence reads: CASSSGVRQPQHF. CDR3 bases: TGTGCCAGCAGTTCAGGGGTTCGCCAGCCCCAGCATTTT.